The text below deals with one TCR beta chain. Its specificity is unknown. The data were obtained in a study of cytomegalovirus exposure and HLA in healthy donors. In the PCR, 60 Vbeta and 13 Jbeta primers were used. Data came from immunoSEQ multiplex PCR; TCRdb stores just in-frame clones and leaves some out. The table lists some 100,000 clones, about 68% of them singletons. Study-wide findings and caveats: Some TCR beta chains (roughly 160 of them) were listed as cytomegalovirus-associated.

The sequence derives from a male donor in good health and CMV-seropositive. The sequenced sample consisted of PBMCs.

The DNA of the CDR3 is TGTGCCAGCAGCGTAAGTGGGCTTACCTACAATGAGCAGTTCTTC. Amino acids: CASSVSGLTYNEQFF. This chain links TRBV9 with TRBJ2-1; D call uncertain. Germline V CDR1 and CDR2: SGDLS, YYNGEE. Trimming pared 1 base from V and 2 bases from J, leaving 10 bases between. CDR3 length: 15 amino acids. The full variable domain, with the rest looked up from reference TRBV9 and TRBJ2-1, is DSGVTQTPKHLITATGQRVTLRCSPRSGDLSVYWYQQSLDQGLQFLIQYYNGEERAKGNILERFSAQQFPDLHSELNLSSLELGDSALYFCASSVSGLTYNEQFFGPGTRLTVL.